The rows below give T cell receptor beta chains drawn from one sample of a study of spatial heterogeneity in lung cancer. TCRdb processed the 5' RACE reads anew with MiXCR; each CDR3 protein has one entry. This sample has some 3,500 distinct CDR3 sequences, with around 5% found just once. The sample was lung tumor tissue, taken at surgery. These receptors all stem from a female donor with early-stage non-small cell lung cancer. CDR3s include the opening cysteine and the closing phenylalanine or tryptophan. Fields, in order: V gene, J gene, clone size, D gene, CDR3 DNA, CDR3 protein. The D gene is left open where the match is weak. The size of a clone is reported for some rows only, either as once, few or many, or as a class for expanded clones.

TRBV6-2/TRBV6-3	TRBJ2-7	many	NA	TGTGCCAGCAGCGTGGGGAACTACGAGCAGTACTTC	CASSVGNYEQYF
TRBV2	TRBJ2-5	many	NA	TGTGCCAGCAGTGAAGGGACAACCGGGGAGACCCAGTACTTC	CASSEGTTGETQYF
TRBV25-1	TRBJ1-1	large	NA	TGTGCCAGCAGTGAATTTGGGAAGAACACTGAAGCTTTCTTT	CASSEFGKNTEAFF
TRBV7-2	TRBJ2-3	medium-sized	TRBD1	TGTGCCAGCAGCGACAGGGGGCCGGCAGATACGCAGTATTTT	CASSDRGPADTQYF
TRBV5-6	TRBJ1-4	medium-sized	NA	TGTGCCAGCAGCATAGAGAATGAAAAACTGTTTTTT	CASSIENEKLFF
TRBV7-2	TRBJ1-6	large	TRBD1	TGTGCCAGCAGCTTAGACTACAGGGACAGTTCACCCCTCCACTTT	CASSLDYRDSSPLHF
TRBV19	TRBJ2-3	NA	NA	TGTGCCAGTAATCCAAACAGGGCCACAGATACGCAGTATTTT	CASNPNRATDTQYF
TRBV5-4	TRBJ2-3	many	NA	TGTGCCAGCAGTTTGGGCCTAGGCGGGGCGGATACGCAGTATTTT	CASSLGLGGADTQYF
TRBV7-2	TRBJ1-4	medium-sized	NA	TGTGCCAGCAGCTCCACCGGGACACGTAATGAAAAACTGTTTTTT	CASSSTGTRNEKLFF
TRBV20-1	TRBJ1-5	medium-sized	TRBD1	TGCAGTGCTATTGGGACAGGGGTTAGCAATCAGCCCCAGCATTTT	CSAIGTGVSNQPQHF
TRBV18	TRBJ1-2	many	TRBD1	TGTGCCAGCTCGCCCACAGGGGGCTGGTATGGCTACACCTTC	CASSPTGGWYGYTF
TRBV6-2/TRBV6-3	TRBJ2-7	few	NA	TGTGCCAGCACCTCGCCTCCCTACGAGCAGTACTTC	CASTSPPYEQYF
TRBV7-8	TRBJ1-2	medium-sized	TRBD1	TGTGCCAGCAGCTCTCGACAGGGGGCTGGCTATGGCTACACCTTC	CASSSRQGAGYGYTF
TRBV18	TRBJ1-5	large	TRBD1	TGTGCCAGCTCACCGGGGGACAGCAGCAATCAGCCCCAGCATTTT	CASSPGDSSNQPQHF
TRBV28	TRBJ1-4	medium-sized	TRBD1	TGTGCCAGCAGTCCAACGGGACAGGGAACAACTAATGAAAAACTGTTTTTT	CASSPTGQGTTNEKLFF
TRBV3-1	TRBJ1-4	medium-sized	NA	TGTGCCAGCAGCCAATCCAGGGCGACTAATGAAAAACTGTTTTTT	CASSQSRATNEKLFF
TRBV27	TRBJ1-3	many	NA	TGTGCCAGCAGGGGCCTAAGCTCTGGAAACACCATATATTTT	CASRGLSSGNTIYF
TRBV20-1	TRBJ2-7	many	TRBD2	TGCAGTGCTAGAGATAGGACTAGCGGTATCTACGAGCAGTACTTC	CSARDRTSGIYEQYF
TRBV7-2	TRBJ2-1	many	NA	TGTGCCAGCAGCTCCCGAGTCTACAATGAGCAGTTCTTC	CASSSRVYNEQFF
TRBV7-3	TRBJ1-4	many	NA	TGTGCCAGCAGCTTAACCGGGACCACAGGCAGTGAAAAACTGTTTTTT	CASSLTGTTGSEKLFF
TRBV6-2/TRBV6-3	TRBJ1-5	many	NA	TGTGCCAGCAGCCGCGTGGGGGGGCCCCAGCCCCAGCATTTT	CASSRVGGPQPQHF
TRBV30	TRBJ2-7	many	TRBD2	TGTGCCTGGAGTTACGGGGGGGCCGGGACCTACGAGCAGTACTTC	CAWSYGGAGTYEQYF
TRBV6-5	TRBJ2-5	many	TRBD2	TGTGCCAGCAGTTACGCGGGGGGGGGGGAGACCCAGTACTTC	CASSYAGGGETQYF
TRBV9	TRBJ2-3	many	NA	TGTGCCAGCAGCCTCAGTCCGGGGGGCCCCACAGATACGCAGTATTTT	CASSLSPGGPTDTQYF
TRBV6-6	TRBJ2-3	many	NA	TGTGCCAGCAGTTACGGGGTTATTCGGGGGACCCACACAGATACGCAGTATTTT	CASSYGVIRGTHTDTQYF
TRBV30	TRBJ1-1	medium-sized	NA	TGTGCCTGGGCGCAGGGAGGATGGACTGAAGCTTTCTTT	CAWAQGGWTEAFF
TRBV2	TRBJ1-5	many	NA	TGTGCCAGCAGTGAAGATCTAGGTCAGCCCCAGCATTTT	CASSEDLGQPQHF
TRBV20-1	TRBJ2-1	few	NA	TGCAGTGCAAAGGGGATGTGGTTTACGGATGAGCAGTTCTTC	CSAKGMWFTDEQFF
TRBV5-5	TRBJ1-6	many	NA	TGTGCCAGCAGCTTCTCAGGGCTCGATAATTCACCCCTCCACTTT	CASSFSGLDNSPLHF
TRBV4-2	TRBJ2-3	medium-sized	NA	TGTGCCAGCAGCCACCCAAGCCAGGGTGGCACAGATACGCAGTATTTT	CASSHPSQGGTDTQYF
TRBV27	TRBJ2-5	many	TRBD1	TGTGCCAGCAGCCTAAGGCTGGGACAGGGGGAAGAGACCCAGTACTTC	CASSLRLGQGEETQYF
TRBV6-2/TRBV6-3	TRBJ2-7	many	NA	TGTGCCAGCACGCGGACATATTCCTACGAGCAGTACTTC	CASTRTYSYEQYF
TRBV6-6	TRBJ1-3	many	NA	TGTGCCAGCAGTTACCCCGATCCTGGAAACACCATATATTTT	CASSYPDPGNTIYF
TRBV12-3/TRBV12-4	TRBJ2-3	many	NA	TGTGCCAGCAGGCGGACAGTAGATACGCAGTATTTT	CASRRTVDTQYF
TRBV4-3	TRBJ1-4	medium-sized	NA	TGCGCCAGCAGCCTATCGGACAGTGCTAATGAAAAACTGTTTTTT	CASSLSDSANEKLFF
TRBV6-5	TRBJ2-3	medium-sized	NA	TGTGCCAGCAGTTACACCCAAGGGGGTTTCACAGATACGCAGTATTTT	CASSYTQGGFTDTQYF
TRBV24-1	TRBJ1-5	many	TRBD1	TGTGCCACCGGGACAGGGGCGCTTGGTGATCAGCCCCAGCATTTT	CATGTGALGDQPQHF
TRBV19	TRBJ2-2	medium-sized	NA	TGTGCCAGTAGTAGCAGGGGCCCGAACACCGGGGAGCTGTTTTTT	CASSSRGPNTGELFF
TRBV20-1	TRBJ2-3	many	TRBD2	TGCAGTGCTAGAGTGGGGGGGAGAGATACGCAGTATTTT	CSARVGGRDTQYF
TRBV4-1	TRBJ1-4	many	NA	TGCGCCAGCAGCCAAGCGCCCAGTCCGAGGGGGAATGAAAAACTGTTTTTT	CASSQAPSPRGNEKLFF
TRBV4-3	TRBJ2-1	medium-sized	NA	TGCGCCAGCAGCCAAGATTTCGGGGGGCCTCCCTACAATGAGCAGTTCTTC	CASSQDFGGPPYNEQFF
TRBV7-9	TRBJ2-1	medium-sized	TRBD2	TGTGCCAGCAGTTCTAGCGGGCCTAGCGTACAGTTCTTC	CASSSSGPSVQFF
TRBV6-2/TRBV6-3	TRBJ1-1	many	TRBD1	TGTGCCAGCAGTTACTCTTCCGGGACAGTCAACACTGAAGCTTTCTTT	CASSYSSGTVNTEAFF
TRBV4-1	TRBJ2-4	medium-sized	TRBD2	TGCGCCAGCAGCCAAGATACTGTGCTAGCGGGGGGTATCACAGTGGACATTCAGTACTTC	CASSQDTVLAGGITVDIQYF
TRBV18	TRBJ1-6	medium-sized	NA	TGTGCCAGCTCACCACTTAGTACCAGCTCCTATAATTCACCCCTCCACTTT	CASSPLSTSSYNSPLHF
TRBV7-7	TRBJ2-5	many	NA	TGTGCCAGCAGCTTAGACCAAGAGACCCAGTACTTC	CASSLDQETQYF
TRBV4-3	TRBJ1-4	medium-sized	TRBD1	TGCGCCAGCAGCCAAGATATGACAGGGAAGGATGAAAAACTGTTTTTT	CASSQDMTGKDEKLFF
TRBV20-1	TRBJ2-5	medium-sized	TRBD2	TGCAGTGGACTGGGACTAGCGGGGCCCTCTAAAGAGACCCAGTACTTC	CSGLGLAGPSKETQYF